This T cell receptor beta chain was captured by sequencing in a study of T cell responses to AZD1222 COVID-19 vaccine. Study conclusions and caveats: White British ancestry dominated among donors, who included more females, and clonal diversity was possibly underestimated.

The protocol was immunoSEQ multiplex PCR, while the TCRdb copy is restricted to in-frame clones and leaves out a portion. The sample carries approximately 92,000 clones, over 80% recorded once. Concerning this clone: What it binds is unknown.

After removal of 3 bases from V and 0 bases from J, the junction contained 9 bases not matched to a gene. The CDR3 has 17 residues. The germline V gene encodes CDR1 KGHDR and CDR2 SFDVKD. This TCR derives from an adult in good health. The chain is built from TRBV24-1 and TRBJ1-1, with 7 bases that match TRBD1. The sequences come from peripheral blood, collected on day 0 of AZD1222 vaccination. The CDR3 here is CATSDKRTGSMNTEAFF. CDR3 coding DNA: TGTGCCACCAGTGATAAACGGACAGGAAGCATGAACACTGAAGCTTTCTTT.